The sequence of this T cell receptor (beta chain) was determined in a study of T cell repertoires in cytomegalovirus infection. Study information: Recently identified HLA-C-restricted CMV epitopes were among the peptides used. Indications of both CMV infection and matching HLA type were provided by public TCR beta signatures. Study observations and caveats: Summed frequency of public TCR beta families distinguished CMV carriers with the relevant HLA. The ex vivo response showed dominance by HLA-C-restricted CMV-specific TCR beta clonotypes.

On this clonotype itself: The antigen is unknown. This may be a read error: a much more frequent sequence differs by one nucleotide.

The CDR3 is made up of 15 amino acids. Germline CDR1 reads MNHNY; CDR2 reads SVGAGI (reference sequence). Each CDR3 protein gets one entry after TCRdb re-called the reads with MiXCR. The sample lists some 920,000 distinct CDR3 sequences, about a third occurring once. The chain couples TRBV6-6 to TRBJ1-1, with a tentative D call TRBD1 (5 bases). This TCR came from a human donor in good health (CMV status not recorded). Some clones in this sample may be carry-over from other donors' samples. Sequenced here: cultured CD8+ T cells from PBMCs, sampled from culture after CMV antigen stimulation. As DNA, the CDR3 is TGTGCCAACAGTTACTCGACAGAAATGAACACTGAAGCTTTCTTT. Amino acids: CANSYSTEMNTEAFF.